This TCR beta chain comes out of a study of blood T cell repertoires in COVID-19 (dated by TCRdb to about 2020). With respect to the entire study: Collaborator samples came from the United States, Italy and Spain and covered acute and convalescent phases of COVID-19. The samples were drawn from two sources: the first 160 participants of the ongoing ImmuneRACE study, and over 1,000 subjects contributed by 6 global collaborators. The material from the prospective study consisted of cDNA or gDNA derived from T cells, B-cell-depleted T cells, or PBMCs. The repertoires were released in a freely available public database intended as a resource for research on the immune response to SARS-CoV-2. Subjects who had been exposed to COVID-19, were actively infected with it, or had recovered from it provided the deeply sampled blood TCRbeta repertoires that made up the dataset. HLA class I and class II types, where available, came from metadata supplied by the sample provider rather than from assay-based typing. Nearly every sample came with metadata listing a de-identified subject ID, COVID-19 status, age in years and sex. What the study reported, not specific to this receptor: The amount of clinical and demographic metadata varied by source and participant and was provided uncurated.

Comments on this clone: No cognate antigen has been identified for it. Nothing much larger sits one base from this clone, and base qualities are not available.

Measured from the cysteine to the phenylalanine, the CDR3 is 15 residues long. Of all the DNA, just the CDR3 is kept, 45 bases in frame from base 1. V lost 3 bases and J lost 0 bases; the stretch between them is 12 bases long. CDR1 and CDR2 were assigned from the germline V gene as SGHRS and YFSETQ. Collaborating institutions collected whole blood in K2EDTA tubes following their own protocols. Collaborator samples were shipped for TCRbeta analysis as frozen whole blood, isolated PBMCs, or DNA extracted from either sample type. TCRbeta CDR3 regions were amplified from genomic DNA by means of the immunoSEQ Assay, a bias-controlled multiplex PCR. In the paper's pipeline: The number of nucleated cells in each sample was estimated from the amplification of reference gene primers within the assay. To quantify the absolute abundance of each unique TCRbeta CDR3 rearrangement, sequence reads were collapsed and filtered. For each sample, productive Simpson clonality was calculated by taking the square root of Simpson's diversity index across productive rearrangements. TCRdb stores this immuneACCESS table with in-frame sequences only. Part of the clones is absent; in the studies checked, under half of the shortfall reflects unresolved V genes, and no reason is known for the rest. V and J calls plus clone size are reproduced from that table; the DNA served to infer D and trimming. The sample includes about 74,000 clones, with about four fifths observed a single time. Around a fifth of the sample is taken by the ten largest.

Sequenced sample: peripheral blood. The origin of this receptor is a man between 70 and 80 years old with acute or convalescent COVID-19. This sequence uses TRBV5-1 and TRBJ1-1; perhaps TRBD1 is the D gene, with 6 bases matching. This receptor has the CDR3 CASSSGQGLNTEAFF. The bases read TGCGCCAGCAGCTCTGGGCAGGGGCTGAACACTGAAGCTTTCTTT. The entire variable domain, with the stretches around the CDR3 drawn from the reference TRBV5-1 and TRBJ1-1 proteins, is KAGVTQTPRYLIKTRGQQVTLSCSPISGHRSVSWYQQTPGQGLQFLFEYFSETQRNKGNFPGRFSGRQFSNSRSEMNVSTLELGDSALYLCASSSGQGLNTEAFFGQGTRLTVV.